Below are 26 T cell receptor beta chains sequenced from a single sample in a study of T cell repertoires in cytomegalovirus infection. TCRdb re-derived calls from the reads in MiXCR, one entry per CDR3 protein. The sample carries roughly 760,000 distinct CDR3 sequences, 35% recorded once. Sequenced: PBMCs. The origin of the receptors is a human donor in good health (CMV status not recorded). Some clones in this sample may be carry-over from other donors' samples.

The chain employs TRBV7-1 and TRBJ1-5; D is possibly TRBD1 (5 bases). TRBV7-1 is an ORF, and what it does is uncertain. V was cut by 4 bases and J by 3 bases, with 19 bases left in between. The CDR3 consists of 17 residues. Written as DNA, the CDR3 is TGTGCCAGCAGCTACAGTTGGGGCCATGATCCCAATCAGCCCCAGCATTTT. Its translation: CASSYSWGHDPNQPQHF.

The V and J genes are TRBV2 and TRBJ2-2, with D unresolved. CDR3 length equals 13 residues. Germline CDR1 SNHLY, CDR2 FYNNEI. V was clipped by 4 bases and J by 4 bases, with 7 bases between them. The CDR3 nucleotides read TGTGCCAGCAGTGCTTGGTGCACCGGGGAGCTGTTTTTT. Protein: CASSAWCTGELFF. Variable domain in full (rest from reference TRBV2 and TRBJ2-2): EPEVTQTPSHQVTQMGQEVILRCVPISNHLYFYWYRQILGQKVEFLVSFYNNEISEKSEIFDDQFSVERPDGSNFTLKIRSTKLEDSAMYFCASSAWCTGELFFGEGSRLTVL.

This clonotype turned up a few times. J is TRBJ2-1 and V is TRBV20-1; D may correspond to TRBD1 or TRBD2 (5 bases each). The CDR3 totals 14 residues. CDR1 is DFQATT and CDR2 is SNEGSKA in the germline V gene (reference sequence). With 4 bases removed from V and 7 bases from J, the gap between germline ends came to 17 bases. CDR3 DNA sequence: TGCAGTGCTAACCGCAAGCTGGGGGTGAATGAGCAGTTCTTC. Amino acids: CSANRKLGVNEQFF.

This clonotype came up many times. This rearrangement joins TRBV28 to TRBJ2-5; possibly TRBD2 for D (6 bases). Germline loops: CDR1 MDHEN, CDR2 SYDVKM. With 6 bases removed from V and 5 bases from J, the gap between germline ends came to 16 bases. The CDR3 is made up of 14 amino acids. The CDR3 protein is CASSLGGRRETQYF. DNA of the CDR3: TGTGCCAGCAGCTTAGGAGGGAGGCGGGAGACCCAGTACTTC.

This clonotype has more than one count but fewer than ten. The chain couples TRBV7-8 to TRBJ1-1; no clear D gene. Trimming pared 2 bases from V and 0 bases from J, leaving 13 bases between. CDR1 SGHVS and CDR2 FQNEAQ come from the germline V gene. CDR3 size: 16 residues. CDR3 loop: CASSLSGRPLNTEAFF. Written as DNA, the CDR3 is TGTGCCAGCAGCTTATCGGGCAGACCGTTGAACACTGAAGCTTTCTTT. Filled out from reference TRBV7-8 and TRBJ1-1, the complete variable domain reads GAGVSQSPRYKVAKRGQDVALRCDPISGHVSLFWYQQALGQGPEFLTYFQNEAQLDKSGLPSDRFFAERPEGSVSTLKIQRTQQEDSAVYLCASSLSGRPLNTEAFFGQGTRLTVV.

Many counts were recorded for this clonotype. This chain connects TRBV7-2 to TRBJ1-5, with D hard to call. CDR1 is SGHTA and CDR2 is FQGNSA in the germline V gene. The length of the CDR3 is 15 residues. Trimming cost V 5 bases and J 7 bases, with 18 bases left between them. CDR3 sequence reads: CASSTTVAARQPQHF. The CDR3, as DNA: TGTGCCAGCAGCACGACGGTAGCTGCACGCCAGCCCCAGCATTTT. Complete variable domain (other parts from reference TRBV7-2 and TRBJ1-5): GAGVSQSPSNKVTEKGKDVELRCDPISGHTALYWYRQSLGQGLEFLIYFQGNSAPDKSGLPSDRFSAERTGGSVSTLTIQRTQQEDSAVYLCASSTTVAARQPQHFGDGTRLSIL.

This chain joins TRBV7-3 and TRBJ2-3; unclear D gene. Trimming took 3 bases from V and 2 from J, leaving 9 bases between them. The CDR3 runs 14 residues. CDR1 and CDR2 (germline): SGHTA, FQGTGA. CDR3 DNA: TGTGCCAGCAGCTTCGGACGGACCACAGATACGCAGTATTTT. It translates to CASSFGRTTDTQYF. The variable domain in full, completed from reference TRBV7-3 and TRBJ2-3, reads GAGVSQTPSNKVTEKGKYVELRCDPISGHTALYWYRQSLGQGPEFLIYFQGTGAADDSGLPNDRFFAVRPEGSVSTLKIQRTERGDSAVYLCASSFGRTTDTQYFGPGTRLTVL.

This sequence joins TRBV12-3 or TRBV12-4 and TRBJ2-3, with D hard to call. This CDR3 has 16 amino acids. With 1 base removed from V and 2 bases from J, the gap between germline ends came to 13 bases. CDR3 sequence reads: CASSLEGLRVTDTQYF. The CDR3, as DNA: TGTGCCAGCAGTTTAGAAGGTCTCCGGGTCACAGATACGCAGTATTTT.

CDR3 in amino acids: CATSTLGQGSNQPQHF. The CDR3 DNA follows: TGTGCCACCAGCACGCTCGGACAGGGAAGCAATCAGCCCCAGCATTTT. The V and J genes are TRBV15 and TRBJ1-5, with 8 nucleotides matching TRBD1. The CDR3 has 16 residues. With 4 bases clipped from V and 1 base from J, the junction kept 6 bases outside the gene matches. In germline, CDR1 is LNHNV, CDR2 YYDKDF (reference sequence).

The rearrangement links TRBV7-9 to TRBJ2-3; 15 bases map to TRBD2. There are 14 residues in the CDR3. Unmatched junction bases numbered 6, after V lost 6 bases and J lost 11 bases. CDR1 is SEHNR, CDR2 FQNEAQ, per germline (reference sequence). Here the CDR3 DNA reads TGTGCCAGCAGACCGGGACTAGCGGGGGGTTTGCAGTATTTT. The encoded protein is CASRPGLAGGLQYF.

This clonotype was picked up many times. This chain joins TRBV7-2 and TRBJ2-1, with a possible D match to TRBD2 (6 bases). Trimming cost V 1 base and J 7 bases, with 14 bases left between them. The CDR3 extends over 15 amino acids. CDR1 is SGHTA and CDR2 is FQGNSA in the germline V gene. For the CDR3, the DNA is TGTGCCAGCAGCTTAGAGGGTCAGGGAGGTAATGAGCAGTTCTTC. Its protein is CASSLEGQGGNEQFF.

The genes are TRBV12-3 or TRBV12-4 and TRBJ2-3, with D possibly being TRBD1 or TRBD2 (5 bases each). The CDR3 runs 13 residues. The V gene lost 6 bases and the J gene lost 4 bases, with 11 bases spanning the gap. The CDR3 coding sequence is TGTGCCAGCAGGGCCGGGACGGCAGATACGCAGTATTTT. Protein product: CASRAGTADTQYF.

The chain links TRBV9 to TRBJ2-1; the match to TRBD2 covers 7 bases. The germline CDR1 and CDR2 sequences are SGDLS and YYNGEE. This CDR3 has 14 residues. The ends lost 3 bases at V and 8 bases at J; junction bases unmatched: 8. CDR3 DNA sequence: TGTGCCAGCAGCGGAGCGGGGTTTGGTCATGAGCAGTTCTTC. Translated: CASSGAGFGHEQFF. Looking up the rest from reference TRBV9 and TRBJ2-1 gives the full variable domain: DSGVTQTPKHLITATGQRVTLRCSPRSGDLSVYWYQQSLDQGLQFLIQYYNGEERAKGNILERFSAQQFPDLHSELNLSSLELGDSALYFCASSGAGFGHEQFFGPGTRLTVL.

This chain uses TRBV7-2 with TRBJ1-5, with D maybe TRBD1 (5 bases). The germline gives CDR1 SGHTA, CDR2 FQGNSA. This CDR3 comprises 15 residues. With 3 bases removed from V and 4 bases from J, the gap between germline ends came to 13 bases. The CDR3 region is CASSFGGTLNQPQHF. In nucleotides, the CDR3 is TGTGCCAGCAGCTTCGGTGGGACCCTAAATCAGCCCCAGCATTTT.

This clonotype has a handful of counts. The chain is built from TRBV10-3 and TRBJ2-1; 12 bases line up with TRBD2. V gave up 5 bases and J gave up 3 bases; unmatched junction bases: 2. The germline V gene has CDR1 ENHRY and CDR2 SYGVKD. The CDR3 sequence is 15 residues long. CDR3 sequence (DNA): TGTGCCATCAGTCTGACTAGCGGGGGCTACAATGAGCAGTTCTTC. Encoded protein: CAISLTSGGYNEQFF.

J is TRBJ1-1 and V is TRBV2; 7 nucleotides align to TRBD1. CDR3 size: 14 residues. Per the germline V gene, CDR1 is SNHLY and CDR2 is FYNNEI. V lost 6 bases and J lost 2; bases outside the gene matches: 6. The DNA for the CDR3 is TGTGCCAGCAGACACACAGGGGATAACACTGAAGCTTTCTTT. It is translated as CASRHTGDNTEAFF. The variable domain in full, completed from reference TRBV2 and TRBJ1-1, reads EPEVTQTPSHQVTQMGQEVILRCVPISNHLYFYWYRQILGQKVEFLVSFYNNEISEKSEIFDDQFSVERPDGSNFTLKIRSTKLEDSAMYFCASRHTGDNTEAFFGQGTRLTVV.

Regarding this clonotype: An end of the junction differs from the germline gene, which may be a read error. V gene TRBV7-9 combines with J gene TRBJ1-1; no clear D gene. The CDR3 covers 15 residues. Germline V CDR1 and CDR2: SEHNR, FQNEAQ (reference sequence). In DNA, the CDR3 is TGTCCCAGCAGCTTTGGTTCCGCCTTGAACACTGAAGCTTTCTTT. Amino acids: CPSSFGSALNTEAFF.

Comment on this clonotype: The junction shows a germline mismatch at one end, possibly a read error. V and J are TRBV7-2 and TRBJ1-1; TRBD1 matches at 8 bases. Germline V gene lookup returns CDR1 SGHTA and CDR2 FQGNSA. The CDR3 length is 16 residues. The CDR3 DNA reads as TGTGCCAGCAGCTTAGGTCGACAGGGGCGAAAAGAAGAATCTTTCTTC. Translating it yields CASSLGRQGRKEESFF.

In its sample, this clonotype was seen a few times. V usage is TRBV27 and J usage is TRBJ1-1; TRBD1 aligns across 8 bases. The junction had 8 bases not matched to a gene; V was cut back by 4 bases and J by 1 base. Per the germline V gene, CDR1 is MNHEY and CDR2 is SMNVEV (reference sequence). The CDR3 spans 16 residues. CDR3 amino acids: CASSSSGGLQNTEAFF. CDR3 bases: TGTGCCAGCAGTTCCTCAGGGGGCCTTCAGAACACTGAAGCTTTCTTT.

As concerns this clonotype: A read error is possible here, since a much larger clone lies one base away. The CDR3 carries no conserved terminal phenylalanine or tryptophan, so it likely arises from a read error. The chain recombines TRBV2 with TRBJ2-7; no clear D gene. The CDR3 extends over 14 amino acids. Germline V gene lookup returns CDR1 SNHLY and CDR2 FYNNEI. Trimming left V 4 bases short and J 0 bases short, with 10 bases between. CDR3 in amino acids: CASSVGFTSYEQYS. The DNA for the CDR3 is TGTGCCAGCAGTGTGGGTTTCACCTCCTACGAGCAGTACTCC.

A note on this clonotype: The junction and the germline gene differ at one end; a read error may be behind it. The chain links TRBV7-2 to TRBJ2-7; TRBD2 matches 10 bases. Germline assignment: CDR1 SGHTA and CDR2 FQGNSA. The CDR3 is 15 residues long. The DNA of the CDR3 is TGTGCCAGCGGCTTAGATGCTAGCGGGGGCTACGAGCAGTACTTC. Protein sequence: CASGLDASGGYEQYF.

As regards this clonotype: A read error may be the cause here, since a much bigger clone is one base away. The V call is TRBV12-3 or TRBV12-4, the J call TRBJ2-7; no firm D call. The CDR3 covers 12 residues. Trimming shortened V by 0 bases and J by 5 bases, and 5 bases separated the two germline ends. This chain's CDR3 is CASSLAHHEQYF. The CDR3 DNA follows: TGTGCCAGCAGTTTAGCGCATCACGAGCAGTACTTC.

This clonotype was picked up a small number of times. The rearrangement joins TRBV28 to TRBJ1-5; D is possibly TRBD1 (5 bases). This CDR3 has 14 residues. Germline loops: CDR1 MDHEN, CDR2 SYDVKM. V was trimmed by 6 bases and J by 6 bases, leaving 15 bases between them. The CDR3 region is CASSPGAGSQPQHF. For the CDR3, the DNA is TGTGCCAGCAGCCCCGGGGCTGGGAGTCAGCCCCAGCATTTT. The complete variable domain, with remaining parts taken from reference TRBV28 and TRBJ1-5, reads DVKVTQSSRYLVKRTGEKVFLECVQDMDHENMFWYRQDPGLGLRLIYFSYDVKMKEKGDIPEGYSVSREKKERFSLILESASTNQTSMYLCASSPGAGSQPQHFGDGTRLSIL.

Concerning this clonotype: Possible read error: a much larger clone is one base away. This chain links TRBV6-8 with TRBJ2-5, with TRBD2 as a possible D gene (5 bases). The CDR3 has 15 amino acids. The V end was cut by 7 bases, the J end by 0 bases, with 15 bases between. Germline values: CDR1 MNHGY, CDR2 SAAAGT. The CDR3 spells CASIEGRRYQETQYF. The CDR3 DNA reads TGTGCCAGCATTGAGGGTCGTCGGTACCAAGAGACCCAGTACTTC.

This clonotype was counted ten times or more. The V call is TRBV7-2, the J call TRBJ1-1; D unresolved. V gave up 5 bases and J gave up 4 bases, with 20 bases separating them. The CDR3 is made up of 16 amino acids. Germline CDR1 reads SGHTA; CDR2 reads FQGNSA. The CDR3 is CASSLSPSSLGTEAFF. As DNA, the CDR3 is TGTGCCAGCAGCCTATCTCCGTCCTCGTTGGGCACTGAAGCTTTCTTT.

J is TRBJ1-1 and V is TRBV4-1; D unresolved. Germline V gene lookup returns CDR1 MGHRA and CDR2 YSYEKL. The germline V and J ends were trimmed by 0 bases and 2 bases, with 10 bases remaining between them. The CDR3 is made up of 15 amino acids. The CDR3 DNA reads TGCGCCAGCAGCCAAGATCTCGGAATTAACACTGAAGCTTTCTTT. It translates to CASSQDLGINTEAFF.